Sequencing of this T cell receptor beta chain was carried out in a study of identical twins. Study-wide results and limits: Zero-insertion analyses might be partly confounded by invariant T cells like MAIT and iNKT. Within cord blood, abundant beta clonotypes carried fewer insertions, but memory repertoires showed no such trend.

Template switching (which added a universal primer site) was used, and cDNA carried unique molecular identifiers. Each CDR3 protein gets one entry after TCRdb re-called the 5' RACE reads with MiXCR. The sample has 250,000 to 350,000 distinct CDR3 sequences, under 9% seen once. Comments on this clonotype: What it recognizes is unknown.

CDR1 MNHNS and CDR2 SASEGT come from the germline V gene. The CDR3 is 16 amino acids. The V end lost 1 base, the J end lost 5 bases, and 12 bases lay between the germline ends. The sample also formed part of further work on yellow fever vaccine responses in identical twins.

The J gene is TRBJ1-6, the V gene TRBV6-1; D is perhaps TRBD1 (5 bases). The TCR comes from a woman between 18 and 30 years old in good health. The sequencing input was memory (CD45RO+) T cells sorted from blood. CDR3 region: CASSEGSTGNNSPLHF. The CDR3 DNA reads TGTGCCAGCAGTGAAGGGTCCACAGGAAATAATTCACCCCTCCACTTT.